The clone carrying this T cell receptor (beta chain) came up a few times. No antigen is known for it. In TCRdb, the 5' RACE reads were re-called with MiXCR into one record per CDR3 protein. The table lists almost 550,000 distinct CDR3 sequences, roughly 22% of them singletons. The record originates from a study of T-cell memory formation after mild COVID-19. Study-level background: Largely, the TCR clusters proved donor specific. Whole-study results and caveats: Later expanders leaned CD4+, whereas clones that contracted between day 15 and 85 were balanced CD4/CD8. The pre-infection memory compartment contained some responding clones, suggesting cross-reactive memory joined. What remained unconfirmed was the SARS-CoV-2 specificity of second-wave clones peaking on day 37.

The sequence derives from an adult woman who had mild COVID-19 (a few samples of this study predate the infection). Cell type and time point are not known. The sample was PBMCs or a T cell subset sorted from them (not recorded which).

The CDR3 region has the DNA TGTGCCACCTCGGGGTCTACGAACACCGGGGAGCTGTTTTTT. As protein: CATSGSTNTGELFF. The chain uses TRBV7-7 and TRBJ2-2; TRBD2 might be the D (5 bases). In germline, CDR1 is SSHAT, CDR2 FNYEAQ (reference sequence). The CDR3 contains 14 residues. The ends were cut back, 10 bases at V and 0 bases at J, with 12 bases in the middle.